Presented here are 31 T cell receptor beta chains from one specimen sequenced in a study of Ad26.COV2.S vaccination and SARS-CoV-2 variants. Measured with immunoSEQ multiplex PCR; TCRdb has only the in-frame clones, and not every one. The table lists over 85,000 clones, around 82% of them singletons. The sample consisted of peripheral blood, taken after recovery from COVID-19. The receptors derive from a human donor who had recovered from COVID-19.

This clone has more than one count but fewer than ten. The rearrangement links TRBV29-1 to TRBJ2-3, with a weak D call TRBD2 (5 bases). Germline loops: CDR1 SQVTM, CDR2 ANQGSEA. Trimming stripped 4 bases from V and 7 bases from J, with 12 bases between. The length of the CDR3 is 12 residues. The CDR3 DNA sequence: TGCAGCGTTGGAGATGGGAGTAATACGCAGTATTTT. This translates into CSVGDGSNTQYF.

V gene TRBV29-1 combines with J gene TRBJ2-2; no clear D gene. V was shortened by 3 bases and J by 1 base, with 6 bases between the two germline ends. The CDR3 has 13 amino acids. The germline V gene has CDR1 SQVTM and CDR2 ANQGSEA. CDR3 coding DNA: TGCAGCGTTGACCCCCAGAACACCGGGGAGCTGTTTTTT. It codes for CSVDPQNTGELFF.

The chain uses TRBV19 and TRBJ2-7; 8 nucleotides align to TRBD2. From germline, CDR1 is LNHDA and CDR2 SQIVND (reference sequence). This CDR3 contains 13 residues. The ends lost 7 bases at V and 2 bases at J; junction bases unmatched: 4. The CDR3 DNA reads as TGTGCCAGTAAACTAGCGGACACCTACGAGCAGTACTTC. It codes for CASKLADTYEQYF.

The CDR3 is CASSLRLAGTVDEQYF. The CDR3 DNA sequence: TGTGCCAGCAGCTTGCGTCTAGCGGGGACCGTTGACGAGCAGTACTTC. The chain recombines TRBV5-4 with TRBJ2-7; the match to TRBD2 covers 9 bases. J gave up 5 bases and V 1 base, and 10 bases lay outside the gene matches. CDR1 and CDR2 (germline): SGHNT, YYREEE (reference sequence). The CDR3 extends over 16 amino acids.

The chain couples TRBV7-2 to TRBJ2-7; D is undetermined. Trimming took 2 bases from V and 3 from J, leaving 8 bases between them. This CDR3 is 13 amino acids long. Germline assignment: CDR1 SGHTA and CDR2 FQGNSA. The CDR3 region has the DNA TGTGCCAGCAGCTTACGAGCTGGCTACGAGCAGTACTTC. Translating it yields CASSLRAGYEQYF.

The chain has TRBV7-8 and TRBJ2-7; TRBD2 matches at 11 bases. This CDR3 is 19 amino acids long. Germline trimming cut 0 bases from V and 2 bases from J; bases unmatched to any gene: 12. CDR1 SGHVS and CDR2 FQNEAQ come from the germline V gene. Here the CDR3 DNA reads TGTGCCAGCAGCTTAGCGTCGAGTTGGGGACTAGCGGTTACCTACGAGCAGTACTTC. It translates to CASSLASSWGLAVTYEQYF.

The V call is TRBV14, the J call TRBJ2-7; 7 bases line up with TRBD1. V lost 1 base and J lost 2; bases outside the gene matches: 14. This CDR3 has 18 residues. Germline V gene sequence: CDR1 SGHDN, CDR2 FVKESK. The CDR3 is CASSQVLRGRGAAYEQYF. The DNA for the CDR3 is TGTGCCAGCAGCCAAGTTCTCAGGGGGAGAGGGGCTGCCTACGAGCAGTACTTC.

The table lists this clone with a few counts. V and J are TRBV28 and TRBJ2-5; TRBD2 matches at 8 bases. Germline V gives CDR1 MDHEN, CDR2 SYDVKM. The junction had 18 bases not matched to a gene; V was cut back by 2 bases and J by 1 base. The CDR3 extends over 20 amino acids. For the CDR3, the DNA is TGTGCCAGCAGTTTAAGAACGCGGGGGGCAGCTAGCGGGCGCCAAGAGACCCAGTACTTC. It yields the protein CASSLRTRGAASGRQETQYF.

This sequence joins TRBV6-2 or TRBV6-3 and TRBJ1-2; 7 nucleotides agree with TRBD1. The CDR3 totals 17 residues. The junction had 19 bases not matched to a gene; V was cut back by 6 bases and J by 6 bases. Germline loops: CDR1 MNHEY, CDR2 SVGEGT. CDR3 nucleotide sequence: TGTGCCAGCAGCCAAACTCATACCCGGGACAGTGGAGATGGCTACACCTTC. This encodes CASSQTHTRDSGDGYTF.

In this sample, this clone turned up once. The CDR3 loop reads CASSEPGGTSENEQFF. As DNA, the CDR3 is TGTGCCAGCAGTGAGCCCGGGGGGACTAGCGAGAATGAGCAGTTCTTC. This chain links TRBV2 with TRBJ2-1; 10 nucleotides match TRBD2. Germline-derived CDR1 and CDR2 are SNHLY and FYNNEI. CDR3 size: 16 residues. The V segment lost 3 bases and the J segment 7 bases; nucleotides outside the gene matches: 9.

This chain links TRBV27 with TRBJ1-2, with 7 bases fitting TRBD1. The trim removed 4 bases at V and 4 bases at J, leaving 9 bases unmatched. The CDR3 is 15 residues long. Germline V gives CDR1 MNHEY, CDR2 SMNVEV (reference sequence). CDR3 coding DNA: TGTGCCAGCAGTTCCCCGGGACAGATTCCCTATGGCTACACCTTC. This gives the protein CASSSPGQIPYGYTF.

J is TRBJ2-2 and V is TRBV19; 8 bases are a match to TRBD1. This CDR3 has 15 amino acids. The V gene end was trimmed by 4 bases and the J gene end by 3 bases; junction bases not matched to a gene: 4. The germline V gene encodes CDR1 LNHDA and CDR2 SQIVND (reference sequence). CDR3 region: CASSRDRTYTGELFF. CDR3 DNA: TGTGCCAGTAGTAGGGACAGGACCTACACCGGGGAGCTGTTTTTT.

This clone appeared once. The V call is TRBV7-8, the J call TRBJ2-3; TRBD2 matches at 8 bases. The CDR3 consists of 17 residues. The junction had 8 bases not matched to a gene; V was cut back by 1 base and J by 2 bases. Per germline, CDR1 SGHVS and CDR2 FQNEAQ. The chain's CDR3 is CASSLGMGGRNTDTQYF. For the CDR3, the DNA is TGTGCCAGCAGCTTAGGTATGGGCGGGAGGAACACAGATACGCAGTATTTT.

The chain is built from TRBV4-3 and TRBJ2-7; possibly TRBD2 for D (7 bases). Trimming shortened V by 0 bases and J by 4 bases, and 16 bases separated the two germline ends. Germline V gives CDR1 LGHNA, CDR2 YSLEER. There are 16 residues in the CDR3. The CDR3 nucleotides read TGCGCCAGCAGCCAAGATCGGAGGGGGGGTGAGTACGAGCAGTACTTC. This gives the protein CASSQDRRGGEYEQYF.

This rearrangement joins TRBV11-3 to TRBJ2-7; D unclear. The germline V gene encodes CDR1 SGHNT and CDR2 YENEEA. CDR3 length: 12 residues. The V gene lost 2 bases and the J gene lost 7 bases, with 9 bases spanning the gap. The CDR3 region has the DNA TGTGCCAGCAGCTTACTGGGTGGTGAGCAGTACTTC. Amino acid sequence: CASSLLGGEQYF.

The rearrangement uses TRBV14 and TRBJ2-1; possibly TRBD2 for D (6 bases). The germline CDR1 and CDR2 sequences are SGHDN and FVKESK. V gave up 2 bases and J gave up 2 bases, with 13 bases separating them. The CDR3 totals 16 residues. CDR3 sequence reads: CASSQRDFGTYNEQFF. The DNA for the CDR3 is TGTGCCAGCAGCCAAAGGGACTTCGGGACCTACAATGAGCAGTTCTTC.

This clone was observed a single time. The chain uses TRBV9 and TRBJ2-1; 11 bases are a match to TRBD1. The trim removed 0 bases at V and 8 bases at J, leaving 7 bases unmatched. The V gene's germline CDR1 is SGDLS and CDR2 YYNGEE. The CDR3 is made up of 16 amino acids. CDR3 bases: TGTGCCAGCAGCGTAGGCGGGACAGGGGGTAGGGATGAGCAGTTCTTC. The encoded protein is CASSVGGTGGRDEQFF.

The chain couples TRBV10-2 to TRBJ2-1; the D gene could be TRBD1 or TRBD2 (5 bases each). The CDR3 is 17 residues long. Germline-derived CDR1 and CDR2 are WSHSY and SAAADI. The V end was cut by 5 bases, the J end by 4 bases, with 21 bases between. The CDR3 DNA sequence: TGCGCCAGCAGTCCGGGGCAGATAACCTTTGAGTACAATGAGCAGTTCTTC. Protein: CASSPGQITFEYNEQFF.

The chain joins TRBV6-5 to TRBJ1-2; the D gene is possibly TRBD1 (6 bases). Trimming left V 0 bases short and J 8 bases short, with 13 bases between. Germline V CDR1 and CDR2: MNHEY, SVGAGI. This CDR3 spans 14 amino acids. The CDR3 loop is CASSYSTHRDGYTF. The CDR3 DNA sequence: TGTGCCAGCAGTTACTCGACCCACAGGGACGGCTACACCTTC.

The genes are TRBV6-4 and TRBJ1-6; D unresolved. Germline values: CDR1 MRHNA, CDR2 SNTAGT. V was shortened by 4 bases and J by 7 bases, with 14 bases between the two germline ends. This CDR3 spans 15 amino acids. The CDR3 is CASSGVARGNSPLHF. The CDR3 DNA is TGTGCCAGCAGTGGTGTAGCCCGAGGGAATTCACCCCTCCACTTT.

The rearrangement links TRBV28 to TRBJ2-7; TRBD2 matches at 9 bases. Germline V gene lookup returns CDR1 MDHEN and CDR2 SYDVKM. The CDR3 has 14 amino acids. Trimming removed 2 bases from V and 4 bases from J; junction bases left unmatched: 3. The CDR3 DNA sequence: TGTGCCAGCAGTTTAGGGCTAGCGGGGTACGAGCAGTACTTC. It specifies CASSLGLAGYEQYF.

The chain has TRBV19 and TRBJ1-3; D remains ambiguous. Trimming removed 6 bases from V and 4 bases from J, with 4 bases in between. Germline V gene data show CDR1 as LNHDA and CDR2 as SQIVND (reference sequence). The CDR3 totals 11 residues. CDR3 nucleotides: TGTGCCAGTAGCCAGGGAAACACCATATATTTT. Residues: CASSQGNTIYF. The full variable domain, in which reference TRBV19 and TRBJ1-3 provide the parts outside the CDR3, is DGGITQSPKYLFRKEGQNVTLSCEQNLNHDAMYWYRQDPGQGLRLIYYSQIVNDFQKGDIAEGYSVSREKKESFPLTVTSAQKNPTAFYLCASSQGNTIYFGEGSWLTVV.

V usage is TRBV5-1 and J usage is TRBJ1-6; 7 bases line up with TRBD1. The ends lost 4 bases at V and 5 bases at J; junction bases unmatched: 6. This CDR3 region has 15 residues. Germline values: CDR1 SGHRS, CDR2 YFSETQ. The DNA of the CDR3 is TGCGCCAGCAGCCCGGGGACAGCGGATAATTCACCCCTCCACTTT. It specifies CASSPGTADNSPLHF.

This clone turned up a few times. The rearrangement joins TRBV24-1 to TRBJ2-2; no clear D. There are 13 residues in the CDR3. The ends were cut back, 12 bases at V and 2 bases at J, with 12 bases in the middle. Germline CDR1 KGHDR, CDR2 SFDVKD. CDR3 bases: TGTGCCGCCCGGCGGTATAACACCGGGGAGCTGTTTTTT. Encoded protein: CAARRYNTGELFF.

The chain is built from TRBV5-3 and TRBJ2-7; perhaps D is TRBD1 or TRBD2 (6 bases each). TRBV5-3 is filed as an ORF, its function uncertain. V was shortened by 0 bases and J by 4 bases, with 14 bases between the two germline ends. The CDR3 has 15 amino acids. This CDR3 reads CARSLGPGAIYEQYF. CDR3 sequence (DNA): TGTGCCAGAAGCTTGGGGCCGGGGGCCATTTACGAGCAGTACTTC.

The chain employs TRBV7-6 and TRBJ1-5, with D perhaps matching TRBD1 (5 bases). The CDR3 extends over 16 amino acids. Germline CDR1 is SGHVS and CDR2 is FNYEAQ. The V gene lost 2 bases and the J gene lost 2 bases, with 13 bases spanning the gap. In DNA form, the CDR3 reads TGTGCCAGCAGCTTACGCCCGGGAGGGGGCAATCAGCCCCAGCATTTT. Encoded protein: CASSLRPGGGNQPQHF.

The J gene is TRBJ2-3, the V gene TRBV27; perhaps TRBD2 as D (6 bases). The CDR3 runs 15 residues. Between the trimmed V and J ends, which lost 2 bases and 1 base, there was a span of 10 bases. Germline V gene data show CDR1 as MNHEY and CDR2 as SMNVEV (reference sequence). The CDR3 protein is CASSLVSSGTDTQYF. The CDR3 DNA follows: TGTGCCAGCAGTTTAGTTTCTAGCGGCACAGATACGCAGTATTTT.

This chain links TRBV20-1 with TRBJ1-2; D is ambiguous. This CDR3 region has 11 residues. CDR1 is DFQATT, CDR2 SNEGSKA, per germline (reference sequence). With 4 bases removed from V and 4 bases from J, the gap between germline ends came to 7 bases. The CDR3 DNA follows: TGCAGTGCTACCAATATCTATGGCTACACCTTC. This gives the protein CSATNIYGYTF.

The chain links TRBV19 to TRBJ2-7; maybe TRBD2 (6 bases). The CDR3 is 12 residues long. CDR1 is LNHDA and CDR2 is SQIVND in the germline V gene (reference sequence). Trimming pared 8 bases from V and 4 bases from J, leaving 12 bases between. CDR3 sequence: CASGFGGYEQYF. The CDR3 DNA sequence: TGTGCCAGTGGGTTCGGGGGATACGAGCAGTACTTC.

The chain joins TRBV11-3 to TRBJ2-2; possibly TRBD2 for D (6 bases). Looked up from germline, CDR1 is SGHNT and CDR2 is YENEEA. The CDR3 covers 16 residues. The V and J ends lost 3 bases and 4 bases respectively, with 15 bases between them. CDR3 DNA sequence: TGTGCCAGCAGCTTTCGCAGGCAGGGAGGCACCGGGGAGCTGTTTTTT. Translation: CASSFRRQGGTGELFF.

The chain carries TRBV28 and TRBJ2-7; D is uncertain. V shed 6 bases and J shed 6 bases, with 9 bases lying between them. Germline-derived CDR1 and CDR2 are MDHEN and SYDVKM. This CDR3 spans 11 amino acids. The CDR3 sequence is CASRLHAEQYF. CDR3 in DNA: TGTGCCAGCAGGTTACACGCCGAGCAGTACTTC.